Each of the 9 T cell receptor beta chains below was sequenced from the same sample in a study of cytomegalovirus exposure and HLA in healthy donors. PCR primers comprised 60 Vbeta and 13 Jbeta primers. Clones were sequenced by immunoSEQ multiplex PCR, and TCRdb holds only the in-frame ones, with some missing. The listing contains 65,000 to 95,000 clones. Material for sequencing was PBMCs. These receptors came from a female donor in good health and CMV-seropositive.

The CDR3: CASSGENSARSSYNEQFF. For the CDR3, the DNA is TGTGCCAGCAGTGGGGAGAATAGCGCGCGGAGCTCCTACAATGAGCAGTTCTTC. The V call is TRBV6-1, the J call TRBJ2-1; a possible D gene is TRBD2 (5 bases). Germline V gene sequence: CDR1 MNHNS, CDR2 SASEGT. V was clipped by 4 bases and J by 0 bases, with 19 bases between them. CDR3 length: 18 residues.

CDR3 protein: CAWSVRRTSVLGNEQFF. The CDR3 nucleotides are TGTGCCTGGAGTGTACGACGGACTAGCGTCCTAGGCAATGAGCAGTTCTTC. The chain joins TRBV30 to TRBJ2-1, with TRBD2 matching 9 bases. The CDR3 loop spans 17 amino acids. V was pared by 0 bases and J by 6 bases, with 12 bases of the junction left unmatched. The germline CDR1 and CDR2 sequences are GTSNPN and SVGIG (reference sequence).

The chain uses TRBV11-1 and TRBJ2-7; TRBD2 aligns across 12 bases. Per germline, CDR1 SGHAT and CDR2 FQDESV (reference sequence). The ends lost 5 bases at V and 2 bases at J; junction bases unmatched: 7. The CDR3 covers 16 residues. The DNA of the CDR3 is TGTGCCAGCAGCCCGCGACTAGCGGGGGCCGCCTACGAGCAGTACTTC. Translated: CASSPRLAGAAYEQYF.

The rearrangement joins TRBV7-2 to TRBJ2-7; no clear D. Germline-derived CDR1 and CDR2 are SGHTA and FQGNSA. Deletions cut 1 base from V and 3 bases from J, with 7 bases between. CDR3 length equals 13 residues. CDR3 sequence: CASSLELFYEQYF. The CDR3 region has the DNA TGTGCCAGCAGCTTAGAACTATTCTACGAGCAGTACTTC.

The V gene is TRBV15, the J gene TRBJ1-2; 9 bases align to TRBD1. Trimming cost V 2 bases and J 8 bases; bases outside gene matches: 6. The germline gives CDR1 LNHNV, CDR2 YYDKDF (reference sequence). The CDR3 sequence is 14 residues long. CDR3 loop: CATSRLAGTGGYTF. The CDR3 DNA sequence: TGTGCCACCAGCAGACTTGCCGGGACAGGGGGCTACACCTTC.

The chain has TRBV13 and TRBJ2-7; 7 bases are a match to TRBD1. Germline V CDR1 and CDR2: PRHDT, FYEKMQ (reference sequence). V was clipped by 2 bases and J by 3 bases; unmatched bases: 4. The CDR3 length is 14 residues. Here the CDR3 reads CASSLKGQLYEQYF. CDR3 bases: TGTGCCAGCAGCTTAAAGGGACAGCTCTACGAGCAGTACTTC.

The chain carries TRBV6-4 and TRBJ2-2; TRBD2 is a possible D gene (6 bases). V gave up 6 bases and J gave up 3 bases, with 8 bases separating them. This CDR3 region has 13 residues. CDR1 is MRHNA, CDR2 SNTAGT, per germline. The CDR3 loop reads CASSREHTGELFF. In DNA form, the CDR3 reads TGTGCCAGCAGCCGGGAGCACACCGGGGAGCTGTTTTTT.

V gene TRBV7-9 combines with J gene TRBJ1-1, with TRBD1 identical over 7 bases. This CDR3 comprises 15 residues. Germline loops: CDR1 SEHNR, CDR2 FQNEAQ (reference sequence). Trimming cost V 5 bases and J 1 base; bases outside gene matches: 7. CDR3 amino acids: CASSIPQGGNTEAFF. The CDR3 DNA reads TGTGCCAGCAGCATACCCCAGGGGGGGAACACTGAAGCTTTCTTT.

The rearrangement joins TRBV15 to TRBJ2-7, with 10 bases matching TRBD1. The CDR3 sequence is 17 residues long. With 4 bases clipped from V and 4 bases from J, the junction kept 13 bases outside the gene matches. Germline CDR1 and CDR2: LNHNV and YYDKDF (reference sequence). The CDR3 reads CATSKGLQTGGKYEQYF. The CDR3 DNA reads as TGTGCCACCAGCAAGGGCTTACAGACAGGGGGCAAGTACGAGCAGTACTTC.